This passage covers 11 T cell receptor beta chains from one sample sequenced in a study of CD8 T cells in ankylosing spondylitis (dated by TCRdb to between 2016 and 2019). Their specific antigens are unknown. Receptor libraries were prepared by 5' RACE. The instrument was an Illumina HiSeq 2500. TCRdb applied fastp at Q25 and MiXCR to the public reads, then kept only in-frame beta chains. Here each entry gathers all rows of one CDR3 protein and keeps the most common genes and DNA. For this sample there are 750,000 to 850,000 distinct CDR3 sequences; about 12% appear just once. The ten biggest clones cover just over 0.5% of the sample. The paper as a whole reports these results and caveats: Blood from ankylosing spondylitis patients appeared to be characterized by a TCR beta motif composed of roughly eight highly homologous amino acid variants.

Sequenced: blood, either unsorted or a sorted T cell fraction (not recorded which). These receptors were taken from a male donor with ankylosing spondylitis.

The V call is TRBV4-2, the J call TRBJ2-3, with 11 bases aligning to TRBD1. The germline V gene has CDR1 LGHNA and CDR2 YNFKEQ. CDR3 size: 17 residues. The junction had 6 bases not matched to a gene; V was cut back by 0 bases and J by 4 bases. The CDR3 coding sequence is TGTGCCAGCAGCCAAGACGGAGGGACAGGGGGGTCAGATACGCAGTATTTT. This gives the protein CASSQDGGTGGSDTQYF.

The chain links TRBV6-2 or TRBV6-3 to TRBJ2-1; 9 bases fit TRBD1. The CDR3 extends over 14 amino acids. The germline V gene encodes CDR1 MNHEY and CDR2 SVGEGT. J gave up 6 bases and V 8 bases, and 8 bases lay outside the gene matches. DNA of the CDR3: TGTGCCAGCGAGGGGACAGGGTGGAGCAATGAGCAGTTCTTC. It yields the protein CASEGTGWSNEQFF.

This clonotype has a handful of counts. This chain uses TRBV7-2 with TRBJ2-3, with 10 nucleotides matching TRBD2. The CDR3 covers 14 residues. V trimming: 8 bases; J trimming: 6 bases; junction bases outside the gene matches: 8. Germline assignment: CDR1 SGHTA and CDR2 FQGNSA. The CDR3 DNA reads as TGTGCCAGCCGCGGGACTAGCGCCTTCGATACGCAGTATTTT. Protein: CASRGTSAFDTQYF. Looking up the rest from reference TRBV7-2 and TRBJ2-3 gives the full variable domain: GAGVSQSPSNKVTEKGKDVELRCDPISGHTALYWYRQSLGQGLEFLIYFQGNSAPDKSGLPSDRFSAERTGGSVSTLTIQRTQQEDSAVYLCASRGTSAFDTQYFGPGTRLTVL.

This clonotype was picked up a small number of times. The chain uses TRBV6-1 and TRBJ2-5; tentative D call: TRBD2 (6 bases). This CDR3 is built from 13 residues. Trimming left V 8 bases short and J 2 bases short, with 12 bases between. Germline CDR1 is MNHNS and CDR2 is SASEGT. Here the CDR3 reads CASGGTQQETQYF. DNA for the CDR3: TGTGCCAGCGGCGGGACTCAACAAGAGACCCAGTACTTC.

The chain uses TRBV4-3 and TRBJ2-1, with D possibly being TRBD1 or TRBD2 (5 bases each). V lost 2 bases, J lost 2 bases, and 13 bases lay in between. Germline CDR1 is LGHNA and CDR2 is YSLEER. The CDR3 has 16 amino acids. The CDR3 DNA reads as TGCGCCAGCAGCCAAACGGGGACGGATCCCTACAATGAGCAGTTCTTC. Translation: CASSQTGTDPYNEQFF.

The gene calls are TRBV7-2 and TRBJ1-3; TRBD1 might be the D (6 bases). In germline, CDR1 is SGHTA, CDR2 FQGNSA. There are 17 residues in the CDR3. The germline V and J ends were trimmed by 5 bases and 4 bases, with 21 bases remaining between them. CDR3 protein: CASSTGGRLRYGNTIYF. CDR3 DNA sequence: TGTGCCAGCAGCACCGGGGGGCGTTTACGTTACGGAAACACCATATATTTT.

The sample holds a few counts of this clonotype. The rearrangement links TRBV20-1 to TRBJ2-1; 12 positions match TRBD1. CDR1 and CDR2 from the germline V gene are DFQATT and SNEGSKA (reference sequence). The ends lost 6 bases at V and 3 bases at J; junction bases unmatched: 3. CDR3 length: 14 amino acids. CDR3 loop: CSAGTGGHYNEQFF. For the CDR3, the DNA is TGCAGTGCAGGGACAGGGGGCCACTACAATGAGCAGTTCTTC.

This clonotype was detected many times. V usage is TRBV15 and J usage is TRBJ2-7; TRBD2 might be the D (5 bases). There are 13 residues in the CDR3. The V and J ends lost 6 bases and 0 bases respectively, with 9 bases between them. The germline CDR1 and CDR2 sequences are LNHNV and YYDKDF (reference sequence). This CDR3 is CATRRDISYEQYF. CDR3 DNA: TGTGCCACCAGGAGGGATATCTCCTACGAGCAGTACTTC.

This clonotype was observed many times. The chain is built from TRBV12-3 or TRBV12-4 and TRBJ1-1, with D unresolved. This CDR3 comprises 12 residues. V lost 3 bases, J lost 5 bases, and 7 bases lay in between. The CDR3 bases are TGTGCCAGCAGTTTGAGTTATACTGAAGCTTTCTTT. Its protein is CASSLSYTEAFF.

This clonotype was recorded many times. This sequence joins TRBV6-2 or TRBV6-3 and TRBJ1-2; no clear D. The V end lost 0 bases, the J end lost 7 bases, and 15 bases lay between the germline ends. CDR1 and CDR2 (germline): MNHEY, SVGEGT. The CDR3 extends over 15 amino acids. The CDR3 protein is CASSYSVSSWAGYTF. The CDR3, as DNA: TGTGCCAGCAGTTACTCGGTATCATCTTGGGCTGGCTACACCTTC.

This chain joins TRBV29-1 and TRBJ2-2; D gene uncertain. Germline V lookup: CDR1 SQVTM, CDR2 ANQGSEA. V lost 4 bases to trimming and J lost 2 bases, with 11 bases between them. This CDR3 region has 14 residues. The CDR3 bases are TGCAGCGTTGGGGCCGGGTTTAACACCGGGGAGCTGTTTTTT. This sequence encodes CSVGAGFNTGELFF.